This TCR beta chain emerged from a study of early T cells in non-severe SARS-CoV-2 infection. Whole-study context: Sequencing used unsorted whole-blood bulk RNA, so chains lack pairing.

The protocol attached unique molecular identifiers to individual cDNA molecules. TCRdb analysed the 5' RACE reads with MiXCR anew, one entry per CDR3 protein. The table records 10,000 to 12,000 distinct CDR3 sequences, 4% to 5.5% of them present only once. This clonotype has a single count. The antigen remains undetermined. Notes on the study in general: Comparison of clonotypes with VDJdb favored anti-spike CD8 responses while missing private and CD4 specificities.

Specimen: whole blood. The clonotype was recovered from an adult who was a healthcare worker with PCR-confirmed SARS-CoV-2 infection or an uninfected control (not recorded which).

Here the CDR3 reads CASVWGLNTEAFF. CDR3 coding DNA: TGTGCTAGTGTCTGGGGGCTGAACACTGAAGCTTTCTTT. This rearrangement joins TRBV12-5 to TRBJ1-1, with D possibly being TRBD1 (6 bases). Germline CDR1 and CDR2: LGHNT and FRNRAP. Trimming removed 7 bases from V and 0 bases from J, with 9 bases in between. The CDR3 is 13 residues long.